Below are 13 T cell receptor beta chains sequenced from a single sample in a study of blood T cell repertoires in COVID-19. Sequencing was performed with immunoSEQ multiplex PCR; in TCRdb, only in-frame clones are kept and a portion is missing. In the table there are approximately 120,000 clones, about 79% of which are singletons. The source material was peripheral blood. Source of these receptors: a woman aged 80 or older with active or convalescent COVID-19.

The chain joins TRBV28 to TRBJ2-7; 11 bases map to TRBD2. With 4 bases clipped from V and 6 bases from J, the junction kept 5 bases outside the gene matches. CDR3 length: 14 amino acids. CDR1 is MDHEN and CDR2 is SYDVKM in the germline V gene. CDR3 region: CASSSTSGSTEQYF. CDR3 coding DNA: TGTGCCAGCAGTTCCACTAGCGGGAGCACCGAGCAGTACTTC.

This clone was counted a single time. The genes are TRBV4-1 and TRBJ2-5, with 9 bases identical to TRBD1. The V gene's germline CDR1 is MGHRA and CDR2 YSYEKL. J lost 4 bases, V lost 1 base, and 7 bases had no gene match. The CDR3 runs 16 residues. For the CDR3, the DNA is TGCGCCAGCAGCCAAGGGCCGGGACAGGGCGGAGAGACCCAGTACTTC. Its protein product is CASSQGPGQGGETQYF.

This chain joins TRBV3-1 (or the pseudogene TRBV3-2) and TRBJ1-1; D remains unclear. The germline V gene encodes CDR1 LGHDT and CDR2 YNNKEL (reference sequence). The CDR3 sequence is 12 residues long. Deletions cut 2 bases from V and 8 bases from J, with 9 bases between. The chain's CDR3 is CASSQRGMEAFF. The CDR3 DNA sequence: TGTGCCAGCAGCCAAAGAGGGATGGAAGCTTTCTTT.

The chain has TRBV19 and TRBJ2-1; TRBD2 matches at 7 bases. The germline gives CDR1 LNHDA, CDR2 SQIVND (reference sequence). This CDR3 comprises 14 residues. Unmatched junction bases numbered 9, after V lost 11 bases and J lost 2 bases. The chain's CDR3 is CASYSGPAYNEQFF. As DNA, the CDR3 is TGTGCCTCCTATAGCGGGCCCGCCTACAATGAGCAGTTCTTC.

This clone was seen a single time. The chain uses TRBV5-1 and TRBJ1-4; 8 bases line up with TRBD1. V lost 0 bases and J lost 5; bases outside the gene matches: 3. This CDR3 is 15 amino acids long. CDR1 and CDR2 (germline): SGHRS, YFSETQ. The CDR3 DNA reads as TGCGCCAGCAGCTTGGACAACAGGGGGAATGAAAAACTGTTTTTT. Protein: CASSLDNRGNEKLFF.

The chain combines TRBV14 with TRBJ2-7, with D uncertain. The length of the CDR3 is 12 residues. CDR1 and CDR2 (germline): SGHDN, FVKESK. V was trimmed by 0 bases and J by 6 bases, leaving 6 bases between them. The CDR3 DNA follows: TGTGCCAGCAGCCAAGATCTCGGCGAGCAGTACTTC. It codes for CASSQDLGEQYF.

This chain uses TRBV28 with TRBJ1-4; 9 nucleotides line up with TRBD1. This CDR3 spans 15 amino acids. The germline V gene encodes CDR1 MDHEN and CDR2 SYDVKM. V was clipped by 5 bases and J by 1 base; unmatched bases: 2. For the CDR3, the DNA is TGTGCCAGCAGTCTGGACAGGGGAACTAATGAAAAACTGTTTTTT. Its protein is CASSLDRGTNEKLFF.

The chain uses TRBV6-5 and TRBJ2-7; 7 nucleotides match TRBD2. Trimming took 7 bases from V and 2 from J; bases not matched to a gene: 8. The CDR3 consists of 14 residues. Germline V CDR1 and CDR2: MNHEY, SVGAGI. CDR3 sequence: CASTRFGLAYEQYF. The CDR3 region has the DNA TGTGCCAGCACTCGATTTGGACTAGCCTACGAGCAGTACTTC.

The CDR3 coding sequence is TGCGCCAGCATCCCCTCTTTGGAGCAGTACTTC. Its translation: CASIPSLEQYF. The chain links TRBV23-1 to TRBJ2-7; no clear D. TRBV23-1 is classed as an ORF, of uncertain function. The CDR3 totals 11 residues. Trimming cost V 7 bases and J 7 bases, with 11 bases left between them.

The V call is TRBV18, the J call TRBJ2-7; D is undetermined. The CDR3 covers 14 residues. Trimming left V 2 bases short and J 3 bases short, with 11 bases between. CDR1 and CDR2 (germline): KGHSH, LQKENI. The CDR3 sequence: CASSPSISNYEQYF. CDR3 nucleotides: TGTGCCAGCTCACCATCAATCAGTAACTACGAGCAGTACTTC.

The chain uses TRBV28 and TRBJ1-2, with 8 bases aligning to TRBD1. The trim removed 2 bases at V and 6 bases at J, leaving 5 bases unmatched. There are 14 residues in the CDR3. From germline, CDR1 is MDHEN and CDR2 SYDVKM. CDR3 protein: CASSLTGQGDGYTF. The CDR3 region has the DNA TGTGCCAGCAGTTTAACCGGACAGGGCGATGGCTACACCTTC.

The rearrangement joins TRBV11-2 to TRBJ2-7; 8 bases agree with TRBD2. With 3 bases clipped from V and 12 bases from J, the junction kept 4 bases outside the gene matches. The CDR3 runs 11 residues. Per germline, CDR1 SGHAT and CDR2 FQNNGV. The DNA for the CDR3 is TGTGCCAGCAGCTTCCGGGGGGGTTTGTACTTC. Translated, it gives CASSFRGGLYF.

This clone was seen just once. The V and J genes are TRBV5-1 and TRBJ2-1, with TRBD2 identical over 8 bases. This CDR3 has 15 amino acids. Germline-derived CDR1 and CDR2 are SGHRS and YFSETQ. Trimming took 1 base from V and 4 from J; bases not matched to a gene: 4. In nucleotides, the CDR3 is TGCGCCAGCAGCTTGTCGGGCGGGGGGTACAATGAGCAGTTCTTC. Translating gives CASSLSGGGYNEQFF.